Listed below are T cell receptor beta chains from one sample, sequenced in a study of response to subunit inactivated influenza vaccine. In TCRdb, the RT-PCR reads were re-called with MiXCR into one record per CDR3 protein. Here the sample spans hundreds of thousands of distinct CDR3 sequences, more than 15% being singletons. This sample comprised PBMCs from blood, obtained 12 days after vaccination. Receptor source: a man aged 50 to 59 who received an inactivated influenza vaccine. Both conserved end residues are part of each CDR3. The D gene is left open where the match is weak. Some rows have no size entry. The others give once, few or many, or a class for an expanded clone.

j_call,d_call,clone_size,v_call,cdr3_aa,cdr3_nt
TRBJ2-1,TRBD1,-,TRBV5-1,CASSPDRGDEQFF,TGCGCCAGCAGCCCCGACAGGGGCGATGAGCAGTTCTTC
TRBJ2-1,TRBD2,-,TRBV29-1,CSVAFGGGNEQFF,TGCAGCGTTGCGTTCGGGGGAGGGAATGAGCAGTTCTTC
TRBJ2-1,-,-,TRBV7-2,CASSHTGTRVYNEQFF,TGTGCCAGCAGCCACACGGGGACAAGGGTCTACAATGAGCAGTTCTTC
TRBJ2-1,TRBD2,-,TRBV29-1,CSVVTSGIYNEQFF,TGCAGCGTTGTGACTAGCGGGATCTACAATGAGCAGTTCTTC
TRBJ1-1,-,few,TRBV11-2,CASSLVLGRSQGAFF,TGTGCCAGCAGCTTAGTGTTGGGGAGATCCCAAGGGGCTTTCTTT
TRBJ2-7,TRBD2,-,TRBV28,CASSLWGGTSGREQYF,TGTGCCAGCAGTTTATGGGGGGGGACTAGCGGTCGGGAGCAGTACTTC
TRBJ2-2,-,-,TRBV29-1,CSGHNTGELFF,TGCAGCGGCCATAACACCGGGGAGCTGTTTTTT
TRBJ2-4,-,-,TRBV5-1,CASSGMSNIQYF,TGCGCCAGCAGCGGGATGTCAAACATTCAGTACTTC
TRBJ2-2,-,few,TRBV27,CASSLSNPMNTGELFF,TGTGCCAGCAGTTTATCGAATCCAATGAACACCGGGGAGCTGTTTTTT
TRBJ2-7,-,few,TRBV5-1,CARGDTHSGEQYF,TGCGCCAGGGGGGACACCCATTCGGGGGAGCAGTACTTC
TRBJ2-4,TRBD1,many,TRBV6-1,CASRAGTDLAKNIQYF,TGTGCCAGCAGGGCAGGGACAGACCTAGCCAAAAACATTCAGTACTTC
TRBJ2-1,-,few,TRBV18,CATSPRLNEQFF,TGTGCCACCTCACCCCGTTTGAATGAGCAGTTCTTC
TRBJ2-7,TRBD2,few,TRBV12-3/TRBV12-4,CASSLEGPGGGEQYF,TGTGCCAGCAGTTTGGAGGGGCCCGGGGGGGGCGAGCAGTACTTC
TRBJ1-2,-,-,TRBV10-2,CASRGRLYGYTF,TGCGCCAGCAGGGGCAGACTGTATGGCTACACCTTC
TRBJ2-1,TRBD2,-,TRBV4-3,CASSQDLAGHPENGQFF,TGCGCCAGCAGCCAAGACCTAGCGGGACATCCGGAAAATGGGCAGTTCTTC
TRBJ2-3,TRBD2,many,TRBV24-1,CATSDGGLAGVTDTQYF,TGTGCCACCAGTGATGGGGGACTAGCGGGAGTCACGGATACGCAGTATTTT
TRBJ2-1,TRBD2,-,TRBV6-4,CASSASSGLGNEQFF,TGTGCCAGCAGTGCCTCTAGCGGACTCGGCAATGAGCAGTTCTTC
TRBJ2-5,TRBD2,few,TRBV29-1,CSVCRGVTQETQYF,TGCAGCGTTTGCCGGGGGGTTACCCAAGAGACCCAGTACTTC
TRBJ2-7,TRBD1,few,TRBV5-1,CASRQTGDANEQYF,TGCGCCAGCAGGCAAACAGGGGATGCGAACGAGCAGTACTTC
TRBJ2-1,TRBD2,-,TRBV24-1,CATSDPGLASYNEQFF,TGTGCCACCAGTGACCCGGGACTAGCGTCCTACAATGAGCAGTTCTTC